A single sample is the source of the 17 T cell receptor beta chains below, sequenced in a study of T-cell memory formation after mild COVID-19. TCRdb fed the 5' RACE reads into MiXCR, producing one record per CDR3 protein. The data hold about 150,000 distinct CDR3 sequences, with about 23% observed a single time. The sequenced material came from PBMCs or a T cell subset sorted from them (not recorded which). These receptor sequences come from an adult woman who had mild COVID-19 (a few samples of this study predate the infection). Cell type and time point are not known.

The chain's CDR3 is CASNPHVVSNQPQHF. The CDR3 nucleotides are TGTGCCAGCAACCCACATGTGGTCAGCAATCAGCCCCAGCATTTT. The chain recombines TRBV6-2 or TRBV6-3 with TRBJ1-5, with D unresolved. The CDR3 runs 15 residues. Trimming pared 7 bases from V and 1 base from J, leaving 14 bases between. CDR1 and CDR2 from the germline V gene are MNHEY and SVGEGT.

The rearrangement links TRBV9 to TRBJ1-1; tentative D call: TRBD1 (5 bases). This CDR3 region has 15 residues. Trimming took 1 base from V and 6 from J, leaving 16 bases between them. Germline V gene data show CDR1 as SGDLS and CDR2 as YYNGEE. CDR3 nucleotides: TGTGCCAGCAGCGTATCGGGCAGGGTAGGCTCTGAAGCTTTCTTT. Its translation: CASSVSGRVGSEAFF.

This chain joins TRBV5-1 and TRBJ2-7; 8 bases match TRBD1. This CDR3 contains 17 residues. With 4 bases clipped from V and 3 bases from J, the junction kept 15 bases outside the gene matches. Germline CDR1 reads SGHRS; CDR2 reads YFSETQ. Written as DNA, the CDR3 is TGCGCCAGCAGCGGGCTAGGGTATGGGACAGGTCTCTACGAGCAGTACTTC. The encoded protein is CASSGLGYGTGLYEQYF.

This clonotype was counted a few times. The rearrangement uses TRBV20-1 and TRBJ2-3; TRBD2 matches 8 bases. Losses at the gene ends were 3 bases for V and 4 bases for J; bases not matched to a gene: 15. The length of the CDR3 is 17 residues. Germline CDR1 reads DFQATT; CDR2 reads SNEGSKA (reference sequence). The CDR3 region is CSARAAGEGHVADTQYF. The CDR3 nucleotides are TGCAGTGCTAGGGCAGCGGGAGAAGGGCACGTCGCAGATACGCAGTATTTT.

In this sample, this clonotype turned up a few times. This chain links TRBV12-3 or TRBV12-4 with TRBJ2-1; D is perhaps TRBD1 (5 bases). The CDR3 has 16 residues. V lost 2 bases to trimming and J lost 6 bases, with 17 bases between them. The CDR3 nucleotides read TGTGCCAGCAGTTTAACCCATCCAGGGTCTTCCAATGAGCAGTTCTTC. This encodes CASSLTHPGSSNEQFF.

This sequence joins TRBV27 and TRBJ2-7; 7 bases are shared with TRBD1. The J segment lost 0 bases and the V segment lost 8 bases, leaving 7 bases of the junction unmatched. The CDR3 consists of 14 residues. Germline CDR1 reads MNHEY; CDR2 reads SMNVEV (reference sequence). The CDR3 reads CASGPRGPSYEQYF. Here the CDR3 DNA reads TGTGCCAGCGGGCCAAGGGGGCCCTCCTACGAGCAGTACTTC.

This clonotype has only a few counts. The CDR3 loop is CASSLEASGGLEQFF. The CDR3 DNA sequence: TGTGCCAGCAGCTTAGAGGCTAGCGGGGGATTAGAGCAGTTCTTC. J is TRBJ2-1 and V is TRBV7-8; TRBD2 matches 10 bases. Germline V gives CDR1 SGHVS, CDR2 FQNEAQ. The CDR3 has 15 residues. Losses at the gene ends were 1 base for V and 10 bases for J; bases not matched to a gene: 7.

This clonotype was seen a handful of times. The V gene is TRBV18, the J gene TRBJ1-3; 8 bases agree with TRBD1. CDR1 KGHSH and CDR2 LQKENI come from the germline V gene. This CDR3 has 15 residues. Trimming removed 5 bases from V and 8 bases from J; junction bases left unmatched: 11. The CDR3 is CASSSPEQGVDTIYF. The CDR3 nucleotides are TGTGCCAGCTCAAGTCCGGAACAGGGGGTTGACACCATATATTTT.

This sequence joins TRBV10-3 and TRBJ2-3, with D perhaps TRBD2 (6 bases). Trimming took off 3 bases at V and 6 bases at J, with 16 bases between the two ends. Germline V gives CDR1 ENHRY, CDR2 SYGVKD. The length of the CDR3 is 15 residues. CDR3 sequence reads: CAISEHGGERDTQYF. Written as DNA, the CDR3 is TGTGCCATCAGTGAACACGGGGGAGAGCGCGATACGCAGTATTTT.

This clonotype occurred a few times. The CDR3 sequence is CASSPVDRGDYGYTF. CDR3 DNA sequence: TGTGCCAGCAGCCCGGTGGACAGGGGAGACTATGGCTACACCTTC. The chain couples TRBV7-9 to TRBJ1-2; 9 positions match TRBD1. Germline trimming cut 5 bases from V and 3 bases from J; bases unmatched to any gene: 7. Germline V lookup: CDR1 SEHNR, CDR2 FQNEAQ (reference sequence). The CDR3 is 15 residues long.

V gene TRBV6-6 combines with J gene TRBJ1-1; tentatively, D is TRBD1 (5 bases). The CDR3 consists of 14 residues. Germline CDR1 MNHNY, CDR2 SVGAGI (reference sequence). Trimming pared 0 bases from V and 6 bases from J, leaving 11 bases between. The CDR3 spells CASSYSNQGAEAFF. CDR3 coding DNA: TGTGCCAGCAGTTACTCTAATCAGGGCGCTGAAGCTTTCTTT.

This clonotype was counted between two and nine times. The rearrangement links TRBV7-9 to TRBJ2-1, with unresolved D. Germline-derived CDR1 and CDR2 are SEHNR and FQNEAQ (reference sequence). The CDR3 covers 13 residues. With 5 bases removed from V and 6 bases from J, the gap between germline ends came to 11 bases. CDR3 amino acids: CASSPPPSNEQFF. The CDR3, as DNA: TGTGCCAGCAGCCCCCCTCCCTCCAATGAGCAGTTCTTC.

The table lists this clonotype with a few counts. The rearrangement joins TRBV5-6 to TRBJ2-1; a weak D match, TRBD2 (5 bases). The CDR3 has 14 amino acids. Germline values: CDR1 SGHDT, CDR2 YYEEEE. V gave up 4 bases and J gave up 7 bases, with 15 bases separating them. The CDR3 here is CASSQVRGRNEQFF. The CDR3 coding sequence is TGTGCCAGCAGCCAGGTGAGAGGGCGTAATGAGCAGTTCTTC.

The table lists this clonotype with a few counts. The V gene is TRBV7-3, the J gene TRBJ2-3, with no clear D. Germline V gives CDR1 SGHTA, CDR2 FQGTGA. V was cut by 6 bases and J by 2 bases, with 6 bases left in between. This CDR3 is built from 12 residues. The CDR3 is CASSSITDTQYF. The CDR3 DNA is TGTGCCAGCAGTTCTATCACAGATACGCAGTATTTT.

The genes are TRBV5-1 and TRBJ2-3; TRBD2 agrees at 13 bases. The ends lost 0 bases at V and 4 bases at J; junction bases unmatched: 2. CDR3 length equals 16 residues. CDR1 is SGHRS, CDR2 YFSETQ, per germline. The CDR3 nucleotides read TGCGCCAGCAGCTTGGCCACTAGCGGGGGGGCAGATACGCAGTATTTT. This sequence encodes CASSLATSGGADTQYF.

The gene calls are TRBV7-8 and TRBJ2-3, with D hard to call. The V end was cut by 5 bases, the J end by 2 bases, with 11 bases between. This CDR3 contains 14 residues. CDR1 and CDR2 from the germline V gene are SGHVS and FQNEAQ. DNA for the CDR3: TGTGCCAGCAGCCCCCTAGGTTCCACAGATACGCAGTATTTT. Residues: CASSPLGSTDTQYF.

The V and J genes are TRBV24-1 and TRBJ2-7, with D unclear. The germline gives CDR1 KGHDR, CDR2 SFDVKD. Trimming shortened V by 4 bases and J by 6 bases, and 9 bases separated the two germline ends. The CDR3 loop spans 12 amino acids. Here the CDR3 reads CATSEGRFEQYF. The CDR3 DNA reads TGTGCCACCAGTGAAGGGCGATTCGAGCAGTACTTC.